These 30 T cell receptor beta chains were all obtained from the same sample, sequenced in a study of post-analysis software for immune sequencing data. Broader study findings: Included in a set of roughly five TRBV segments more frequent in patients than controls were TRBV5-6, TRBV5-1 and TRBV20-1.

These receptors lack a known antigen. Prepared libraries of TCR beta cDNA carried unique molecular identifiers. TCRdb itself ran the PCR reads through MiXCR, one entry per CDR3 protein. The sample has approximately 460,000 distinct CDR3 sequences, approximately 46% seen once; the top ten hold over 10%. The specimen sequenced was blood. The receptors were sampled from a girl aged 5-17 years with multiple sclerosis.

The chain has TRBV6-5 and TRBJ1-1; maybe TRBD1 (6 bases). Germline CDR1 is MNHEY and CDR2 is SVGAGI. The CDR3 loop spans 13 amino acids. V was shortened by 5 bases and J by 4 bases, with 11 bases between the two germline ends. CDR3 in DNA: TGTGCCAGCAGTGAGAGCAGGGGCACTGAAGCTTTCTTT. It translates to CASSESRGTEAFF.

This chain joins TRBV25-1 and TRBJ2-7; 10 nucleotides line up with TRBD1. Germline loops: CDR1 MGHDK, CDR2 SYGVNS. This CDR3 contains 14 residues. V lost 7 bases, J lost 2 bases, and 5 bases stayed unmatched. The CDR3 DNA reads TGTGCCAGCAAGGCCGGACAGGGGGCCTACGAGCAGTACTTC. It codes for CASKAGQGAYEQYF.

This clonotype showed up just a few times. J is TRBJ2-4 and V is TRBV5-1; 7 bases line up with TRBD2. The J call is in doubt because the DNA end fits TRBJ2-7 better. CDR3 length equals 15 residues. Germline V gives CDR1 SGHRS, CDR2 YFSETQ. The CDR3 reads CASSLKGGSIYEQYF. The DNA for the CDR3 is TGCGCCAGCAGCCTTAAGGGCGGGAGTATCTACGAGCAGTACTTC.

This clonotype occurred a few times. The chain employs TRBV19 and TRBJ1-1, with 7 bases fitting TRBD1. CDR1 and CDR2 from the germline V gene are LNHDA and SQIVND (reference sequence). This CDR3 contains 14 residues. V was clipped by 5 bases and J by 4 bases; unmatched bases: 7. The CDR3 bases are TGTGCCAGTAGTTCTAACGACAGGGCCACTGAAGCTTTCTTT. Its translation: CASSSNDRATEAFF.

This clonotype has just a few counts. CDR3 loop: CASSRRVGPPIQYF. The CDR3 DNA sequence: TGTGCCAGCTCAAGACGAGTCGGGCCCCCTATTCAGTACTTC. The J gene is TRBJ2-4, the V gene TRBV2, with no clear D. Germline assignment: CDR1 SNHLY and CDR2 FYNNEI. Trimming cost V 8 bases and J 10 bases, with 21 bases left between them. This CDR3 has 14 residues.

The V and J genes are TRBV18 and TRBJ2-1, with 7 bases identical to TRBD2. The V segment lost 3 bases and the J segment 2 bases; nucleotides outside the gene matches: 10. Germline V gives CDR1 KGHSH, CDR2 LQKENI. CDR3 length: 17 amino acids. The CDR3 coding sequence is TGTGCCAGCTCACCCCCAAGTGTGGGGGGGACCTACAATGAGCAGTTCTTC. Its translation: CASSPPSVGGTYNEQFF.

The rearrangement uses TRBV28 and TRBJ1-4, with 8 bases that match TRBD1. The CDR3 sequence is 15 residues long. CDR1 MDHEN and CDR2 SYDVKM come from the germline V gene. Trimming removed 4 bases from V and 7 bases from J; junction bases left unmatched: 8. DNA of the CDR3: TGTGCCAGCAGTTGGGGGGACAGGACGGTTGAAAAACTGTTTTTT. Protein sequence: CASSWGDRTVEKLFF.

This chain connects TRBV7-2 to TRBJ2-3; TRBD2 agrees at 7 bases. CDR3 size: 16 residues. V shed 8 bases and J 0 bases; nucleotides not matched to a gene: 11. Germline V lookup: CDR1 SGHTA, CDR2 FQGNSA. CDR3 coding DNA: TGTGCCAGCGCGGCGGGGCTAGCGGAGAGCACAGATACGCAGTATTTT. It is translated as CASAAGLAESTDTQYF. Complete variable domain (other parts from reference TRBV7-2 and TRBJ2-3): GAGVSQSPSNKVTEKGKDVELRCDPISGHTALYWYRQSLGQGLEFLIYFQGNSAPDKSGLPSDRFSAERTGGSVSTLTIQRTQQEDSAVYLCASAAGLAESTDTQYFGPGTRLTVL.

The V call is TRBV12-3 or TRBV12-4, the J call TRBJ2-1; 7 nucleotides agree with TRBD2. V lost 4 bases to trimming and J lost 7 bases; unmatched junction nucleotides: 10. The CDR3 has 15 amino acids. CDR3 sequence (DNA): TGTGCCAGCAGTTCGCGACTAGCCGAAGGTAATGAGCAGTTCTTC. Protein product: CASSSRLAEGNEQFF.

The sample holds a few counts of this clonotype. J is TRBJ1-1 and V is TRBV9; D possibly corresponds to TRBD1 (6 bases). CDR3 size: 14 residues. V lost 0 bases, J lost 5 bases, and 11 bases lay in between. Germline V gene lookup returns CDR1 SGDLS and CDR2 YYNGEE. CDR3 sequence (DNA): TGTGCCAGCAGCGTAGACCAGGGGAGGACTGAAGCTTTCTTT. Translated, it gives CASSVDQGRTEAFF. Together with reference TRBV9 and TRBJ1-1, the CDR3 gives the full variable domain: DSGVTQTPKHLITATGQRVTLRCSPRSGDLSVYWYQQSLDQGLQFLIQYYNGEERAKGNILERFSAQQFPDLHSELNLSSLELGDSALYFCASSVDQGRTEAFFGQGTRLTVV.

This chain connects TRBV29-1 to TRBJ2-1; 15 bases align to TRBD2. Looked up from germline, CDR1 is SQVTM and CDR2 is ANQGSEA. The CDR3 is 15 amino acids. Unmatched junction bases numbered 6, after V lost 8 bases and J lost 4 bases. The CDR3 DNA is TGCAGCTCCCGGACTAGCGGGAGGGGGTACAATGAGCAGTTCTTC. It is translated as CSSRTSGRGYNEQFF.

CDR3 residues: CATSEPRGAPGETQYF. As DNA, the CDR3 is TGTGCCACCAGTGAGCCTAGGGGGGCCCCCGGAGAGACCCAGTACTTC. The chain carries TRBV24-1 and TRBJ2-5, with D perhaps matching TRBD1 or TRBD2 (6 bases each). V lost 4 bases and J 4 bases, leaving 18 bases between the germline ends. Germline V gene lookup returns CDR1 KGHDR and CDR2 SFDVKD. CDR3 size: 16 residues.

This clonotype appeared a few times. A much larger clone sits a single nucleotide away, making a read error possible. V and J are TRBV12-3 or TRBV12-4 and TRBJ2-7; D not resolved. This CDR3 has 11 residues. The V and J ends lost 3 bases and 3 bases respectively, with 3 bases between them. The CDR3, as DNA: TGTGCCAGCAGTTTCAACTACGAGCAGTACTTC. Residues: CASSFNYEQYF.

This clonotype occurred a few times. As DNA, the CDR3 is TGTGCCACAGGACAAGGGATCCCCTATGGCTACACCTTC. Protein sequence: CATGQGIPYGYTF. The rearrangement links TRBV10-3 to TRBJ1-2; a weak D match, TRBD1 (5 bases). V shed 10 bases and J shed 4 bases, with 16 bases lying between them. In germline, CDR1 is ENHRY, CDR2 SYGVKD. The CDR3 is 13 residues long.

The chain links TRBV6-6 to TRBJ1-2; unclear D gene. The germline V gene has CDR1 MNHNY and CDR2 SVGAGI (reference sequence). V dropped 2 bases and J dropped 6 bases, with 7 bases sitting between them. The CDR3 consists of 12 residues. The CDR3 loop is CASSYVRDGYTF. The CDR3 bases are TGTGCCAGCAGTTACGTAAGGGATGGCTACACCTTC.

J is TRBJ2-3 and V is TRBV29-1; 10 bases match TRBD2. With V trimmed by 1 base and J by 6 bases, 10 bases remained unmatched. This CDR3 is 16 amino acids long. Germline V lookup: CDR1 SQVTM, CDR2 ANQGSEA. The DNA of the CDR3 is TGCAGCGTTGAAGGCCCGTGGGAGCGGGAGGGGGATACGCAGTATTTT. Protein sequence: CSVEGPWEREGDTQYF.

The CDR3: CASSQGGETNYGYTF. Written as DNA, the CDR3 is TGCGCCAGCAGCCAAGGGGGGGAAACTAACTATGGCTACACCTTC. The gene calls are TRBV4-1 and TRBJ1-2, with D perhaps TRBD1 (5 bases). Germline values: CDR1 MGHRA, CDR2 YSYEKL. V was trimmed by 1 base and J by 0 bases, leaving 9 bases between them. This CDR3 is 15 amino acids long.

This clonotype was counted only a few times. The chain links TRBV29-1 to TRBJ1-2; possible D gene TRBD1, 6 bases. Trimming stripped 7 bases from V and 2 bases from J, with 11 bases between. Germline V gene lookup returns CDR1 SQVTM and CDR2 ANQGSEA. This CDR3 is 12 amino acids long. CDR3 nucleotide sequence: TGCAGCGCTGAGGGGGGAAACTATGGCTACACCTTC. Its translation: CSAEGGNYGYTF.

The J gene is TRBJ2-1, the V gene TRBV9; D may be TRBD2 (6 bases). Trimming removed 4 bases from V and 6 bases from J, with 17 bases in between. The CDR3 contains 15 residues. CDR1 and CDR2 (germline): SGDLS, YYNGEE. DNA for the CDR3: TGTGCCAGCAGCCCGGATATGGGACTCACCAATGAGCAGTTCTTC. Residues: CASSPDMGLTNEQFF.

CDR3 region: CASNWDRTPREAFF. The CDR3 bases are TGTGCCAGCAATTGGGACAGGACCCCTCGCGAAGCTTTCTTT. The V and J genes are TRBV7-2 and TRBJ1-1; TRBD1 matches 8 bases. The V gene end was trimmed by 7 bases and the J gene end by 8 bases; junction bases not matched to a gene: 12. The germline gives CDR1 SGHTA, CDR2 FQGNSA. The CDR3 extends over 14 amino acids.

This clonotype was detected a few times. In DNA, the CDR3 is TGTGCCAGCAGTCCCCCGACAGGGAGGCTTTCCGAGACCCAGTACTTC. This gives the protein CASSPPTGRLSETQYF. This chain links TRBV12-3 or TRBV12-4 with TRBJ2-5; D perhaps matches TRBD1 (7 bases). This CDR3 spans 16 amino acids. Trimming removed 5 bases at V and 5 bases at J, with 21 bases between.

The genes are TRBV6-2 or TRBV6-3 and TRBJ2-7; TRBD1 is a possible D gene (5 bases). This CDR3 contains 15 residues. Germline-derived CDR1 and CDR2 are MNHEY and SVGEGT. V was pared by 1 base and J by 5 bases, with 15 bases between. CDR3 sequence: CASSYLTAQQDEQYF. In DNA, the CDR3 is TGTGCCAGCAGTTACTTGACAGCCCAACAGGACGAGCAGTACTTC.

V usage is TRBV7-2 and J usage is TRBJ1-2; D perhaps matches TRBD1 (6 bases). V was clipped by 1 base and J by 3 bases, with 9 bases between them. CDR1 is SGHTA and CDR2 is FQGNSA in the germline V gene. This CDR3 has 14 residues. In DNA form, the CDR3 reads TGTGCCAGCAGCTTAGGGACAGCTTACTATGGCTACACCTTC. Amino acid sequence: CASSLGTAYYGYTF.

This chain joins TRBV9 and TRBJ1-1; TRBD1 might be the D (5 bases). Germline V gene lookup returns CDR1 SGDLS and CDR2 YYNGEE. Trimming cost V 0 bases and J 4 bases, with 10 bases left between them. The CDR3 contains 14 residues. The CDR3 DNA reads as TGTGCCAGCAGCGTAGGCTTCGGGGGCACTGAAGCTTTCTTT. Its translation is CASSVGFGGTEAFF.

The chain uses TRBV29-1 and TRBJ2-7; possibly TRBD1 for D (5 bases). The CDR3 extends over 13 amino acids. The germline V gene encodes CDR1 SQVTM and CDR2 ANQGSEA. Trimming removed 6 bases from V and 0 bases from J, with 12 bases in between. The CDR3 region has the DNA TGCAGCGTATTGAAGACAGACTCCTACGAGCAGTACTTC. This sequence encodes CSVLKTDSYEQYF.

The V call is TRBV4-1, the J call TRBJ2-7; D gene unclear. The CDR3 consists of 12 residues. V lost 3 bases to trimming and J lost 5 bases, with 8 bases between them. Germline V gives CDR1 MGHRA, CDR2 YSYEKL. CDR3 in DNA: TGCGCCAGCAGCCATCTCACGGACGAGCAGTACTTC. As protein: CASSHLTDEQYF.

V and J are TRBV16 and TRBJ2-7; either TRBD1 or TRBD2 may supply D (5 bases each). The CDR3 runs to 15 residues. From germline, CDR1 is KGHSY and CDR2 FQNENV. Deletions cut 4 bases from V and 4 bases from J, with 17 bases between. In nucleotides, the CDR3 is TGTGCCAGCAGCCCTCGGGACCTTGGGTTGTACGAGCAGTACTTC. Translating it yields CASSPRDLGLYEQYF.

The table lists this clonotype with a few counts. The rearrangement joins TRBV29-1 to TRBJ1-2, with D perhaps TRBD1 (5 bases). The V gene's germline CDR1 is SQVTM and CDR2 ANQGSEA. The CDR3 spans 16 residues. Trimming stripped 4 bases from V and 4 bases from J, with 22 bases between. CDR3 coding DNA: TGCAGCGTTGTTTCTTTGCTCGACAGCGCACTCTATGGCTACACCTTC. This encodes CSVVSLLDSALYGYTF.

Only one count was recorded for this clonotype. The chain is built from TRBV6-6 and TRBJ2-5, with D perhaps matching TRBD2 (6 bases). The CDR3 contains 15 residues. Trimming removed 0 bases from V and 2 bases from J, with 10 bases in between. CDR1 is MNHNY and CDR2 is SVGAGI in the germline V gene (reference sequence). This CDR3 is CASSYSSSGQETQYF. CDR3 sequence (DNA): TGTGCCAGCAGTTACTCGAGTAGCGGTCAAGAGACCCAGTACTTC.

CDR3: CASSLVAGATGWIQYF. The DNA of the CDR3 is TGTGCCAGCAGCTTAGTGGCAGGGGCTACAGGGTGGATTCAGTACTTC. The rearrangement links TRBV7-2 to TRBJ2-5, with a possible D match to TRBD1 (6 bases). Trimming cost V 1 base and J 11 bases, with 23 bases left between them. The CDR3 has 16 residues. The germline V gene encodes CDR1 SGHTA and CDR2 FQGNSA.